These 15 T cell receptor beta chains were all obtained from the same sample, sequenced in a study of T cell changes during pregnancy in multiple sclerosis. Generated by immunoSEQ multiplex PCR, the TCRdb table keeps only in-frame clones and is missing some. The table lists about 68,000 clones, just under 95% of them singletons. Sequenced material: peripheral blood, taken after pregnancy. The receptors were gathered from a female donor in good health, enrolled as a control in a pregnancy study.

The chain has TRBV6-1 and TRBJ1-5; D may be TRBD1 (6 bases). CDR1 and CDR2 from the germline V gene are MNHNS and SASEGT. This CDR3 contains 16 residues. Trimming left V 2 bases short and J 7 bases short, with 18 bases between. The CDR3 loop reads CASSEYPRQGMQPQHF. The CDR3 DNA is TGTGCCAGCAGTGAATATCCTCGGCAGGGGATGCAGCCCCAGCATTTT.

The DNA for the CDR3 is TGCGCCAGCAGTGAGTCGACTTGGGACAGACGCTATAATTCACCCCTCCACTTT. Protein sequence: CASSESTWDRRYNSPLHF. The chain is built from TRBV10-1 and TRBJ1-6; TRBD1 agrees at 7 bases. The ends lost 0 bases at V and 3 bases at J; junction bases unmatched: 8. The CDR3 sequence is 18 residues long. In germline, CDR1 is WNHNN, CDR2 SYGVQD (reference sequence).

In nucleotides, the CDR3 is TGTGCCAGCAGCTTTCCGGCGGAGGAAACAGATACGCAGTATTTT. This codes for CASSFPAEETDTQYF. The chain employs TRBV7-9 and TRBJ2-3; D might be TRBD2 (5 bases). The V gene's germline CDR1 is SEHNR and CDR2 FQNEAQ (reference sequence). Trimming shortened V by 3 bases and J by 3 bases, and 13 bases separated the two germline ends. The CDR3 totals 15 residues.

The chain has TRBV6-1 and TRBJ1-6; D call uncertain. This CDR3 comprises 15 residues. Germline assignment: CDR1 MNHNS and CDR2 SASEGT. The V gene lost 0 bases and the J gene lost 6 bases, with 9 bases spanning the gap. CDR3 DNA sequence: TGTGCCAGCAGTGAAGCGTCGGGTGGTAATTCACCCCTCCACTTT. Its translation is CASSEASGGNSPLHF.

This chain's CDR3 is CASSSRDFTDTQYF. The DNA of the CDR3 is TGTGCCAGCAGCTCCCGGGACTTCACAGATACGCAGTATTTT. The gene calls are TRBV7-2 and TRBJ2-3; possibly TRBD2 for D (6 bases). V was trimmed by 4 bases and J by 2 bases, leaving 10 bases between them. This CDR3 is built from 14 residues. Germline V lookup: CDR1 SGHTA, CDR2 FQGNSA.

This chain links TRBV4-3 with TRBJ1-2; TRBD1 might be the D (5 bases). CDR3 length: 12 amino acids. The germline V and J ends were trimmed by 0 bases and 7 bases, with 6 bases remaining between them. Germline CDR1 and CDR2: LGHNA and YSLEER. The CDR3, as DNA: TGCGCCAGCAGCCAAGACAGGGTTGGCTACACCTTC. Its protein product is CASSQDRVGYTF.

The chain carries TRBV6-4 and TRBJ2-2; 7 bases map to TRBD1. The V segment lost 0 bases and the J segment 5 bases; nucleotides outside the gene matches: 6. Germline assignment: CDR1 MRHNA and CDR2 SNTAGT. The CDR3 spans 16 residues. This CDR3 is CASSDSPGGETGELFF. The DNA of the CDR3 is TGTGCCAGCAGTGACTCGCCAGGGGGAGAAACCGGGGAGCTGTTTTTT.

The chain is built from TRBV7-8 and TRBJ2-7, with D possibly being TRBD1 (6 bases). CDR1 and CDR2 (germline): SGHVS, FQNEAQ. Between the trimmed V and J ends, which lost 8 bases and 6 bases, there was a span of 17 bases. CDR3 size: 13 residues. The CDR3 spells CASLEDREGEQYF. The CDR3 coding sequence is TGTGCCAGCCTAGAGGACAGAGAGGGCGAGCAGTACTTC.

The chain carries TRBV28 and TRBJ2-2; possible D gene TRBD1, 6 bases. This CDR3 region has 16 residues. Germline loops: CDR1 MDHEN, CDR2 SYDVKM. The V gene lost 3 bases and the J gene lost 1 base, with 12 bases spanning the gap. For the CDR3, the DNA is TGTGCCAGCAGTTTCTGGGGCAGGGGGAACACCGGGGAGCTGTTTTTT. The encoded protein is CASSFWGRGNTGELFF.

This chain connects TRBV19 to TRBJ2-7, with D maybe TRBD2 (6 bases). Per the germline V gene, CDR1 is LNHDA and CDR2 is SQIVND (reference sequence). The CDR3 spans 14 residues. The V and J ends lost 3 bases and 7 bases respectively, with 16 bases between them. The chain's CDR3 is CASSIGRRGVEQYF. CDR3 sequence (DNA): TGTGCCAGTAGTATTGGGCGGAGGGGAGTGGAGCAGTACTTC.

V gene TRBV7-8 combines with J gene TRBJ2-7, with 8 bases identical to TRBD1. CDR1 and CDR2 (germline): SGHVS, FQNEAQ. The CDR3 is 14 residues long. With V trimmed by 5 bases and J by 2 bases, 5 bases remained unmatched. CDR3 DNA sequence: TGTGCCAGCAGCCTAAGGGGACAGGCCTACGAGCAGTACTTC. Its translation: CASSLRGQAYEQYF.

This clone was recorded a few times. This chain connects TRBV2 to TRBJ1-1, with D unresolved. CDR3 size: 13 residues. From germline, CDR1 is SNHLY and CDR2 FYNNEI. V was pared by 3 bases and J by 0 bases, with 5 bases between. CDR3 DNA: TGTGCCAGCAGTGATCAGGTGAACACTGAAGCTTTCTTT. Translated, it gives CASSDQVNTEAFF.

This clone has more than one count but fewer than ten. This chain joins TRBV4-3 and TRBJ1-1, with D possibly TRBD1 on 5 matching bases. Looked up from germline, CDR1 is LGHNA and CDR2 is YSLEER. The CDR3 has 13 residues. Trimming removed 5 bases at V and 8 bases at J, with 15 bases between. The CDR3 loop is CASSKGRAGEAFF. CDR3 sequence (DNA): TGCGCCAGCAGCAAGGGTAGAGCAGGGGAAGCTTTCTTT.

The rearrangement joins TRBV30 to TRBJ1-1; the D gene is possibly TRBD1 (5 bases). Trimming cost V 3 bases and J 5 bases, with 19 bases left between them. The CDR3 runs to 15 residues. Germline CDR1 is GTSNPN and CDR2 is SVGIG (reference sequence). DNA for the CDR3: TGTGCCTGGAGCCCCCCGGCAGGGCTTCGGACTGAAGCTTTCTTT. Its translation: CAWSPPAGLRTEAFF.

The V and J genes are TRBV19 and TRBJ2-5, with 12 bases aligning to TRBD2. The CDR3 is made up of 16 amino acids. Germline V gives CDR1 LNHDA, CDR2 SQIVND (reference sequence). V lost 3 bases and J lost 5; bases outside the gene matches: 7. The CDR3 is CASSITSGGPRETQYF. The DNA of the CDR3 is TGTGCCAGTAGTATTACTAGCGGGGGGCCTAGGGAGACCCAGTACTTC.